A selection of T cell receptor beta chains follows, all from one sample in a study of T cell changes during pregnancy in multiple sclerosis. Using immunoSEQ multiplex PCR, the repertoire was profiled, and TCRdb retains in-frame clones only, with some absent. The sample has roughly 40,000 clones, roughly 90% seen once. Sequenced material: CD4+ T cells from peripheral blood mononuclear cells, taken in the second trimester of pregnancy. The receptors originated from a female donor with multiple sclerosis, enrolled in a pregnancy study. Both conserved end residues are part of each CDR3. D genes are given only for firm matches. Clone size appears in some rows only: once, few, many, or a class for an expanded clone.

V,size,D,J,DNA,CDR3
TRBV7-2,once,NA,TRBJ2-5,TGTGCCAGCAGCTTATACAGGGAGGGAGAGACCCAGTACTTC,CASSLYREGETQYF
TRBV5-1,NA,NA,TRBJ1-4,TGCGCCAGCAGCGTCGACGGGGCTAATGAAAAACTGTTTTTT,CASSVDGANEKLFF
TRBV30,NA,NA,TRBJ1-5,TGTGCCTGGAGTTCGGAGGGGAATCAGCCCCAGCATTTT,CAWSSEGNQPQHF
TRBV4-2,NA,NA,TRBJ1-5,TGTGCCAGCAGCCAAGGCGGCAGTAGCAATCAGCCCCAGCATTTT,CASSQGGSSNQPQHF
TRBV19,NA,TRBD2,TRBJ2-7,TGTGCCAGTAGTAACAAGGGACTAGCGCACGAGCAGTACTTC,CASSNKGLAHEQYF
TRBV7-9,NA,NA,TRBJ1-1,TGTGCCAGCAGCCCTGACAGAGTGGGCACTGAAGCTTTCTTT,CASSPDRVGTEAFF
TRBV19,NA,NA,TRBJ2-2,TGTGCCAGTGAGGCCCAGATAAACACCGGGGAGCTGTTTTTT,CASEAQINTGELFF
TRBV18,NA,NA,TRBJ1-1,TGTGCCAGCTCACCAGTCTCAGGATCGGAGGGAGCTTTCTTT,CASSPVSGSEGAFF
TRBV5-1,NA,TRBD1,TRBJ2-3,TGCGCCAGCAGCCCGACAGGGGATAGCACAGATACGCAGTATTTT,CASSPTGDSTDTQYF
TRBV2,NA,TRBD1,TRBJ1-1,TGTGCCAGCAGTCAGACAGGGGCGAACACTGAAGCTTTCTTT,CASSQTGANTEAFF
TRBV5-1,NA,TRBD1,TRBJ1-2,TGCGCCAGCACCCGTCCCGGGACAGGGGGCGGCTACACCTTC,CASTRPGTGGGYTF
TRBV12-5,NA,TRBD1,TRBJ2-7,TGTGCTAGTGGCTTGACCGGACAGGGGGCGAGGTACGAGCAGTACTTC,CASGLTGQGARYEQYF
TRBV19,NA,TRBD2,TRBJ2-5,TGTGCCAGTAGTTCGACTAGCGGGAAGCAGACCCAGTACTTC,CASSSTSGKQTQYF
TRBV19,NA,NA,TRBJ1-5,TGTGCCAGTAGCCTACTGATCGTTTCGGTCGGCAATCAGCCCCAGCATTTT,CASSLLIVSVGNQPQHF
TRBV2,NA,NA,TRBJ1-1,TGTGCCAGCAGTGAAGCGGGCGACACTGAAGCTTTCTTT,CASSEAGDTEAFF
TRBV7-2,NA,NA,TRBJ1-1,TGTGCCAGCAGCGACTACAGGGAAACTGAAGCTTTCTTT,CASSDYRETEAFF
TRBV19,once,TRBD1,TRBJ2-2,TGTGCCAGTGGTAACAGGGGCGCCACCGGGGAGCTGTTTTTT,CASGNRGATGELFF
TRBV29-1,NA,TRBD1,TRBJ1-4,TGCAGCGTTGAAGTGCGGACAGGGGACTTCGCAACTAATGAAAAACTGTTTTTT,CSVEVRTGDFATNEKLFF
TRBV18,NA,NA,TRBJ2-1,TGTGCCAGCTCACTAGGGGGTAATGAGCAGTTCTTC,CASSLGGNEQFF
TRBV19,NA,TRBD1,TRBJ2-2,TGTGCCAGTAGTACCCCGGGACAGGGAGTTCCCGGGGAGCTGTTTTTT,CASSTPGQGVPGELFF